This T cell receptor (beta chain) was retrieved from a study of identical twins. Regarding the study as a whole: Insertions were fewer in abundant cord blood beta clonotypes, whereas memory repertoires showed none of this pattern.

Trimming removed 1 base from V and 6 bases from J, with 10 bases in between. Looked up from germline, CDR1 is MGHDK and CDR2 is SYGVNS. The CDR3 contains 14 residues. This clonotype was counted only a few times. No antigen is known for it. TCRdb itself ran the 5' RACE reads through MiXCR, one entry per CDR3 protein. In the table there are hundreds of thousands of distinct CDR3 sequences, roughly an eighth of which are singletons. These data were also reused for a study on yellow fever vaccine responses in identical twins.

The TCR comes from a woman between 18 and 29 years old in good health. The chain links TRBV25-1 to TRBJ2-1; D gene uncertain. Sequenced: PBMCs. The CDR3 nucleotides are TGTGCCAGCAGTGAATGGGCGCGGACCAATGAGCAGTTCTTC. It encodes CASSEWARTNEQFF.